These 7 T cell receptor beta chains were sequenced from one sample in a study of shared clonotypes between healthy human individuals (dated by TCRdb to the early 2020s). To prepare the library, the immunoSEQ multiplex PCR assay was applied. The table was pulled from immuneACCESS by TCRdb, which kept in-frame rearrangements only. Such tables lose some clones; where checked, under half of the loss comes from unresolved V genes, and the rest has no known cause. The sample table lists some 1,400,000 clones, more than 95% of them with a count of one. Clones ranked in the top ten supply approximately 1.1% of the sample. The sample was naive CD4+ T cells sorted from blood. Taken with the paper, the label for cell subset or site translates to: CD45RA+ positively selected. These TCRs come from a young man in good health.

This sequence joins TRBV7-2 and TRBJ2-1; no firm D call. This CDR3 is built from 11 residues. From germline, CDR1 is SGHTA and CDR2 FQGNSA. V was clipped by 1 base and J by 12 bases, with 7 bases between them. CDR3 region: CASSLGELQFF. The CDR3 DNA is TGTGCCAGCAGCTTAGGGGAACTGCAGTTCTTC. The variable domain in full, completed from reference TRBV7-2 and TRBJ2-1, reads GAGVSQSPSNKVTEKGKDVELRCDPISGHTALYWYRQSLGQGLEFLIYFQGNSAPDKSGLPSDRFSAERTGGSVSTLTIQRTQQEDSAVYLCASSLGELQFFGPGTRLTVL.

The chain employs TRBV5-4 and TRBJ2-1; 7 bases match TRBD2. With V trimmed by 1 base and J by 4 bases, 5 bases remained unmatched. Looked up from germline, CDR1 is SGHNT and CDR2 is YYREEE (reference sequence). The CDR3 has 15 amino acids. The CDR3 DNA follows: TGTGCCAGCAGCTTGTGGCTAGCGGATTACAATGAGCAGTTCTTC. Protein product: CASSLWLADYNEQFF.

V usage is TRBV29-1 and J usage is TRBJ2-1, with 7 bases that match TRBD2. V was pared by 4 bases and J by 5 bases, with 5 bases of the junction left unmatched. Germline V gene sequence: CDR1 SQVTM, CDR2 ANQGSEA. This CDR3 comprises 13 residues. CDR3 in DNA: TGCAGCGTTGTGAAGCGGGGAGACAATGAGCAGTTCTTC. Residues: CSVVKRGDNEQFF.

Only a few counts were recorded for this clone. V is TRBV28 and J is TRBJ1-1; D gene unclear. Germline V gene sequence: CDR1 MDHEN, CDR2 SYDVKM. CDR3 length equals 12 residues. Trimming shortened V by 5 bases and J by 7 bases, and 11 bases separated the two germline ends. The CDR3 DNA sequence: TGTGCCAGCAGTGGCTACGCGCTTGAAGCTTTCTTT. Its protein product is CASSGYALEAFF.

The chain is built from TRBV6-5 and TRBJ1-5, with no clear D. V lost 5 bases and J lost 2, with 7 bases in between. Looked up from germline, CDR1 is MNHEY and CDR2 is SVGAGI. The CDR3 loop spans 13 amino acids. The CDR3 protein is CASSLERNQPQHF. The DNA of the CDR3 is TGTGCCAGCAGTCTGGAACGCAATCAGCCCCAGCATTTT.

In its sample, this clone was seen once. The same CDR3 is also encoded by other DNA sequences in this sample. The rearrangement joins TRBV5-4 to TRBJ2-7, with 13 bases that match TRBD2. This CDR3 comprises 15 residues. The junction had 3 bases not matched to a gene; V was cut back by 4 bases and J by 2 bases. Germline CDR1 and CDR2: SGHNT and YYREEE (reference sequence). The CDR3 DNA reads as TGTGCCAGCAGCCCGGGACTAGCGGGACCCTACGAGCAGTACTTC. Protein product: CASSPGLAGPYEQYF.

The genes are TRBV29-1 and TRBJ2-1; 7 bases are shared with TRBD2. The CDR3 sequence is 14 residues long. The germline gives CDR1 SQVTM, CDR2 ANQGSEA. Trimming took 7 bases from V and 3 from J; bases not matched to a gene: 9. Here the CDR3 reads CSGEGLSIYNEQFF. CDR3 nucleotides: TGCAGCGGGGAGGGACTATCAATCTACAATGAGCAGTTCTTC.